This TCR beta chain was captured by sequencing in a study of Tregs in tolerant kidney transplant recipients. For this clone: The antigen remains unidentified.

The CDR3 contains 14 residues. Trimming stripped 0 bases from V and 4 bases from J, with 10 bases between. Germline V CDR1 and CDR2: SGDLS, YYNGEE. Whole-study findings and limits: Tregs expanded with activated donor B cells seemed most donor-specific. The small number of patients limits these findings pending further validation. Biological reproducibility was not directly addressed in this study.

Thawed PBMCs were FACS-sorted into unstimulated CD4+CD25+CD127- regulatory T cells, CD4+CD25- non-regulatory cells, CD4 and CD8 cells. The repertoire was sequenced with immunoSEQ multiplex PCR; TCRdb's copy has only in-frame clones and lacks some. Of some 240,000 clones in the sample, more than 65% were seen once. The receptor comes from a human donor in good health. The sequencing sample was made of CD4+ T cells from blood. The V and J genes are TRBV9 and TRBJ1-2; D perhaps matches TRBD1 (6 bases). The CDR3 loop is CASSVDGQIYGYTF. DNA for the CDR3: TGTGCCAGCAGCGTAGATGGACAGATCTATGGCTACACCTTC. Based on the CDR3 plus reference TRBV9 and TRBJ1-2, the full variable domain is DSGVTQTPKHLITATGQRVTLRCSPRSGDLSVYWYQQSLDQGLQFLIQYYNGEERAKGNILERFSAQQFPDLHSELNLSSLELGDSALYFCASSVDGQIYGYTFGSGTRLTVV.